The present TCR beta chain was sequenced within a study of shared clonotypes between healthy human individuals. Findings and caveats of the study: Across subsets, estimated richness was generally greater for naive than for memory populations.

Comment on this clone: The antigen is undetermined. This specimen includes other DNA sequences encoding the same CDR3.

Donors were healthy HIV-negative adults without recent acute infections or vaccinations. There are 12 residues in the CDR3. The germline CDR1 and CDR2 sequences are SQVTM and ANQGSEA. Trimming took off 4 bases at V and 2 bases at J, with 5 bases between the two ends. Deep was the level at which the assay was run. Original processing notes: Without quality scores, immunoSEQ junctional reads could not be filtered like full-length reads. Assay used: immunoSEQ multiplex PCR; TCRdb lists only in-frame clones, some missing. V, J and clone size are taken as reported in that table, and D and trimming were inferred from the DNA itself. The sample yields some 1 million clones, about 70% seen once.

Sequenced input: memory CD4+ T cells sorted from blood. Noted subset: CD45RA-negative fraction. The J gene is TRBJ2-2, the V gene TRBV29-1; D call uncertain. This clonotype originated in a man younger than 30 in good health. CDR3 nucleotide sequence: TGCAGCGTTGGACAAAACACCGGGGAGCTGTTTTTT. Protein product: CSVGQNTGELFF.